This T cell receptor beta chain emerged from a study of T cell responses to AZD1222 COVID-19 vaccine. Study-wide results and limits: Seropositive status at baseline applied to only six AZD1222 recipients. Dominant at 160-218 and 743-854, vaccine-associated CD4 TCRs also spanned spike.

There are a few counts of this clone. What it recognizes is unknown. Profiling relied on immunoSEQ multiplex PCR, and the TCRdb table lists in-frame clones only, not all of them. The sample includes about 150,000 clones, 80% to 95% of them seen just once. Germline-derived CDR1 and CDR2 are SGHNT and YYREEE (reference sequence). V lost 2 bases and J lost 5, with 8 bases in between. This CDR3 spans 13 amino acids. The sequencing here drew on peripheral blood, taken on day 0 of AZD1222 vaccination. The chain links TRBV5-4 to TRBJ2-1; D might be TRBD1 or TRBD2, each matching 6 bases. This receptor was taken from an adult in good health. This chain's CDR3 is CASSFGGHNEQFF. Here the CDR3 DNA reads TGTGCCAGCAGCTTTGGGGGGCACAATGAGCAGTTCTTC.